This T cell receptor beta chain was sequenced during a study of T cells in localized non-small cell lung cancer. Study-level results: Uninvolved nearby lung showed the greatest T cell clonality, exceeding that found in tumor. Adjacent lung tissue had a median approximately 57 of the top 100 clones found in the tumor. Investigators sequenced only a single tumor region, leaving heterogeneity possible. An association was observed between higher blood T cell density and longer overall survival.

In the case of this clone: Its antigen remains unidentified.

Some clones are missing from TCRdb's copy, which holds only in-frame ones; the method was immunoSEQ multiplex PCR. The sample carries about 30,000 clones, about 88% recorded once. V was cut by 3 bases and J by 4 bases, with 13 bases left in between. This CDR3 is built from 15 residues. Germline assignment: CDR1 KGHSH and CDR2 LQKENI. This receptor was identified in a female donor older than 55 with stage III squamous cell lung carcinoma. This sequence joins TRBV18 and TRBJ1-5; D possibly corresponds to TRBD1 (6 bases). Sample: peripheral blood, taken before any cancer treatment. DNA for the CDR3: TGTGCCAGCTCACCTGCCCGGCAGGGGAATCAGCCCCAGCATTTT. Encoded protein: CASSPARQGNQPQHF.